This is a list of T cell receptor beta chains from one sample in a study of control samples from healthy donors and cancer patients. The table came from immunoSEQ multiplex PCR; TCRdb's copy has only in-frame clones and leaves some out. The profile shows about 54,000 clones, approximately 95% of them singletons. The sample taken for sequencing was blood. These receptor sequences come from a woman in her twenties or thirties in good health. Both conserved end residues are part of each CDR3. A D gene is named only where the DNA matches it firmly. Clone size is shown for a subset of rows, as once, few, many or a class of expanded clone.

.	.	TRBV12-1	TRBJ2-1	TGTGCCAGCAGCCCTAAGCGGGAGGGAGGCAATGAGCAGTTCTTC	CASSPKREGGNEQFF
.	.	TRBV30	TRBJ1-4	TGTGCCTGGAGTCCGGGCGAAAAACTGTTTTTT	CAWSPGEKLFF
.	.	TRBV5-6	TRBJ1-2	TGTGCCAGCAGCTTGGGTAGGGGATTCTCCTATGGCTACACCTTC	CASSLGRGFSYGYTF
.	.	TRBV6-5	TRBJ1-1	TGTGCCAGCGCAGGGTGGGTCACTGAAGCTTTCTTT	CASAGWVTEAFF
.	.	TRBV6-5	TRBJ1-6	TGTGCCAGCAGTCGGACACGGGATAATTCACCCCTCCACTTT	CASSRTRDNSPLHF
.	.	TRBV29-1	TRBJ2-5	TGCAGCGTTGGGGGGGCGGGGGAGACCCAGTACTTC	CSVGGAGETQYF
.	.	TRBV6-2/TRBV6-3	TRBJ2-1	TGTGCCAGCAGTTACTCGTGGACAGACCGAAATGAGCAGTTCTTC	CASSYSWTDRNEQFF
.	.	TRBV6-4	TRBJ1-6	TGTGCCAGCAGCACCAGGTCCTATAATTCACCCCTCCACTTT	CASSTRSYNSPLHF
.	.	TRBV28	TRBJ1-2	TGTGCCAGCAGTTTCTCCGTGAACTATGGCTACACCTTC	CASSFSVNYGYTF
TRBD2	once	TRBV5-1	TRBJ2-3	TGCGCCAGCAGCGGGAGGCTAGCGGCGGGGGATTTTGGGGTCACAGATACGCAGTATTTT	CASSGRLAAGDFGVTDTQYF
.	.	TRBV24-1	TRBJ2-2	TGTGCCACCCGACCGACACATTCGAACACCGGGGAGCTGTTTTTT	CATRPTHSNTGELFF
.	.	TRBV30	TRBJ1-4	TGTGCCTGGAGTGCCCAGACCCGGGAAAAACTGTTTTTT	CAWSAQTREKLFF
TRBD2	.	TRBV28	TRBJ2-7	TGTGCCAGCAGACCCCCGCTAGGGACTAGCGGGAGGGCCTCCCCCGAGCAGTACTTC	CASRPPLGTSGRASPEQYF
.	.	TRBV10-3	TRBJ2-3	TGTGCCATCACCGCAGGGGGGGATAATACGCAGTATTTT	CAITAGGDNTQYF
.	.	TRBV30	TRBJ1-2	TGTGCCTGGGGCCGGACAGATGGCTACACCTTC	CAWGRTDGYTF
TRBD2	.	TRBV3-1/TRBV3-2	TRBJ2-3	TGTGCCAGCAGCCCCCTGCGGGAGGTGGGTACGCAGTATTTT	CASSPLREVGTQYF
TRBD1	.	TRBV7-8	TRBJ1-1	TGTGCCAGCAGCCATCCCGGACAGGACAAAATGAACACTGAAGCTTTCTTT	CASSHPGQDKMNTEAFF
TRBD2	few	TRBV7-2	TRBJ2-1	TGTGCCAGCAGCTTTACTAGCGGCAATGAGCAGTTCTTC	CASSFTSGNEQFF